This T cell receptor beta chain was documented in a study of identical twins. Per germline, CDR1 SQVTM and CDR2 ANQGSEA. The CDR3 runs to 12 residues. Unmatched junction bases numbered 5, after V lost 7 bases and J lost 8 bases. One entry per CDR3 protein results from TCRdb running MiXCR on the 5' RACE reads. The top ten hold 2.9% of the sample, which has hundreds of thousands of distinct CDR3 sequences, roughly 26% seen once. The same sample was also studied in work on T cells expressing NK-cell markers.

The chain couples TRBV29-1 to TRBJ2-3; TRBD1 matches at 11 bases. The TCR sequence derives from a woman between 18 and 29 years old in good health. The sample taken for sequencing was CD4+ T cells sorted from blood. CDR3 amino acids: CSGLGTGGTQYF. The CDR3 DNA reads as TGCAGCGGCCTGGGGACAGGGGGTACGCAGTATTTT.